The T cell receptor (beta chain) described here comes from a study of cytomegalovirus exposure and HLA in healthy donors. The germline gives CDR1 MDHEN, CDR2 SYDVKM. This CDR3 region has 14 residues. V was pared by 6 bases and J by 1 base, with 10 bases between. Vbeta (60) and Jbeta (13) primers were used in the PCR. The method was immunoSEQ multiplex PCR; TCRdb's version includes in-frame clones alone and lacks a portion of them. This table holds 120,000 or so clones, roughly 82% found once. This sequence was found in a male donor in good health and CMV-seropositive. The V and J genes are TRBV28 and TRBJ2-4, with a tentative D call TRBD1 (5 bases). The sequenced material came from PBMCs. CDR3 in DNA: TGTGCCAGCAGACCAGGGATTGCCAAAAACATTCAGTACTTC. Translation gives CASRPGIAKNIQYF. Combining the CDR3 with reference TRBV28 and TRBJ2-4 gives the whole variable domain DVKVTQSSRYLVKRTGEKVFLECVQDMDHENMFWYRQDPGLGLRLIYFSYDVKMKEKGDIPEGYSVSREKKERFSLILESASTNQTSMYLCASRPGIAKNIQYFGAGTRLSVL.